This paragraph covers one T cell receptor beta chain sequence. Clones were sequenced by immunoSEQ multiplex PCR, and TCRdb holds only the in-frame ones, with some missing. The repertoire holds about 200,000 clones, with around 94% as singletons. These data are taken from a study of blood T cell repertoires in COVID-19. Germline CDR1 and CDR2: SGHNT and YYREEE (reference sequence). V gave up 0 bases and J gave up 4 bases, with 13 bases separating them. This CDR3 spans 15 amino acids. The sequence derives from a man aged 25 to 40 with COVID-19, enrolled during active disease. Source material: peripheral blood. V usage is TRBV5-4 and J usage is TRBJ2-5; possibly TRBD2 for D (7 bases). The CDR3 DNA follows: TGTGCCAGCAGCTTGGTACTCGGGGGGCGAGAGACCCAGTACTTC. As protein: CASSLVLGGRETQYF.